Shown below are 20 T cell receptor beta chains from a single sample sequenced in a study of T cells after somatic rescue of genetic block. Some clones are missing from TCRdb's copy, which holds only in-frame ones; the method was immunoSEQ multiplex PCR. This sample has 60,000 to 90,000 clones; roughly 93% occur once, and the top ten carry 2.5% to 3%. Sequenced material: peripheral blood mononuclear cells (PBMCs). All receptors derive from a young man.

The chain recombines TRBV4-1 with TRBJ2-4, with 8 bases fitting TRBD2. CDR1 MGHRA and CDR2 YSYEKL come from the germline V gene. V shed 2 bases, J shed 5 bases, and the junction held 8 bases outside the gene matches. This CDR3 contains 16 residues. The CDR3, as DNA: TGCGCCAGCAGCCAACCGCCCGGGGGGGTCCAAAACATTCAGTACTTC. This gives the protein CASSQPPGGVQNIQYF.

This chain joins TRBV18 and TRBJ1-5; perhaps TRBD1 as D (5 bases). The CDR3 totals 13 residues. CDR1 is KGHSH, CDR2 LQKENI, per germline. V lost 2 bases, J lost 9 bases, and 11 bases lay in between. CDR3 residues: CASSPEGSAPQHF. The DNA of the CDR3 is TGTGCCAGCTCACCAGAGGGGAGCGCGCCCCAGCATTTT.

The chain has TRBV7-2 and TRBJ2-5, with unresolved D. The germline gives CDR1 SGHTA, CDR2 FQGNSA. The CDR3 totals 14 residues. The V end was cut by 0 bases, the J end by 1 base, with 6 bases between. CDR3 coding DNA: TGTGCCAGCAGCTTAGCCGCCGCCCAAGAGACCCAGTACTTC. Translation: CASSLAAAQETQYF. Full variable domain (outside the CDR3, taken from reference TRBV7-2 and TRBJ2-5): GAGVSQSPSNKVTEKGKDVELRCDPISGHTALYWYRQSLGQGLEFLIYFQGNSAPDKSGLPSDRFSAERTGGSVSTLTIQRTQQEDSAVYLCASSLAAAQETQYFGPGTRLLVL.

This clone has just one count. The CDR3 here is CASSRGTGNYGYTF. CDR3 nucleotide sequence: TGCGCCAGCAGCCGTGGGACAGGGAACTATGGCTACACCTTC. The chain has TRBV5-1 and TRBJ1-2; 9 nucleotides match TRBD1. The germline CDR1 and CDR2 sequences are SGHRS and YFSETQ. Trimming removed 4 bases from V and 2 bases from J; junction bases left unmatched: 3. The CDR3 has 14 residues.

This clone was counted only a few times. V is TRBV29-1 and J is TRBJ2-5, with D perhaps TRBD1 (6 bases). V lost 7 bases and J lost 1, with 10 bases in between. CDR3 length: 12 residues. Looked up from germline, CDR1 is SQVTM and CDR2 is ANQGSEA. CDR3 DNA sequence: TGCAGCGCACAGGACAGCCAAGAGACCCAGTACTTC. Translation gives CSAQDSQETQYF.

The chain is built from TRBV27 and TRBJ2-7, with TRBD2 matching over 8 bases. CDR3 size: 15 residues. CDR1 is MNHEY and CDR2 is SMNVEV in the germline V gene (reference sequence). The J segment lost 1 base and the V segment lost 0 bases, leaving 2 bases of the junction unmatched. CDR3 loop: CASSLSSGTSYEQYF. For the CDR3, the DNA is TGTGCCAGCAGTTTATCTAGCGGGACGTCCTACGAGCAGTACTTC.

The chain has TRBV7-6 and TRBJ2-7; the match to TRBD1 covers 10 bases. In germline, CDR1 is SGHVS, CDR2 FNYEAQ. The CDR3 spans 17 residues. The V gene end was trimmed by 5 bases and the J gene end by 3 bases; junction bases not matched to a gene: 13. CDR3 protein: CASSTPGQGIGVYEQYF. In DNA form, the CDR3 reads TGTGCCAGCAGCACCCCGGGACAGGGGATCGGGGTCTACGAGCAGTACTTC.

The chain has TRBV6-1 and TRBJ1-2; TRBD1 is a possible D gene (6 bases). The germline CDR1 and CDR2 sequences are MNHNS and SASEGT. The CDR3 is 13 amino acids. V was cut by 4 bases and J by 4 bases, with 10 bases left in between. CDR3 in DNA: TGTGCCAGCAGTGCAGGACAGCTCTATGGCTACACCTTC. Encoded protein: CASSAGQLYGYTF.

This clone was seen only once. This chain connects TRBV2 to TRBJ2-5, with D tentatively TRBD1 or TRBD2 (5 bases each). With 6 bases removed from V and 5 bases from J, the gap between germline ends came to 13 bases. The germline V gene encodes CDR1 SNHLY and CDR2 FYNNEI. The CDR3 loop spans 13 amino acids. The CDR3 region has the DNA TGTGCCAGCAGCGGGGCCCTTGGCGAGACCCAGTACTTC. Translated, it gives CASSGALGETQYF.

The chain carries TRBV5-4 and TRBJ2-3, with D uncertain. CDR1 SGHNT and CDR2 YYREEE come from the germline V gene (reference sequence). The CDR3 covers 14 residues. V was cut by 4 bases and J by 6 bases, with 15 bases left in between. CDR3 in amino acids: CASSADPAVDTQYF. The DNA of the CDR3 is TGTGCCAGCAGCGCGGACCCCGCCGTTGATACGCAGTATTTT.

V and J are TRBV18 and TRBJ2-4; maybe TRBD2 (5 bases). The CDR3 has 14 amino acids. Trimming took 0 bases from V and 8 from J, leaving 11 bases between them. Germline V gene data show CDR1 as KGHSH and CDR2 as LQKENI. CDR3 in DNA: TGTGCCAGCTCACCACCAACCGGGCGGGACATTCAGTACTTC. Protein: CASSPPTGRDIQYF.

The gene calls are TRBV29-1 and TRBJ2-2; the D is unclear. Germline CDR1 SQVTM, CDR2 ANQGSEA. This CDR3 spans 14 amino acids. Trimming removed 0 bases from V and 0 bases from J, with 5 bases in between. CDR3 nucleotide sequence: TGCAGCGTTGAAGACAATGCGAACACCGGGGAGCTGTTTTTT. Residues: CSVEDNANTGELFF.

This clone was observed a few times. J is TRBJ1-6 and V is TRBV2; tentative D call: TRBD1 (5 bases). The V and J ends lost 3 bases and 7 bases respectively, with 7 bases between them. Germline V gives CDR1 SNHLY, CDR2 FYNNEI. The CDR3 loop spans 13 amino acids. CDR3: CASSDGGNSPLHF. In nucleotides, the CDR3 is TGTGCCAGCAGTGATGGGGGGAATTCACCCCTCCACTTT. The whole variable domain, filled in from reference TRBV2 and TRBJ1-6, reads EPEVTQTPSHQVTQMGQEVILRCVPISNHLYFYWYRQILGQKVEFLVSFYNNEISEKSEIFDDQFSVERPDGSNFTLKIRSTKLEDSAMYFCASSDGGNSPLHFGNGTRLTVT.

This chain links TRBV5-1 with TRBJ1-5; the match to TRBD1 covers 7 bases. This CDR3 contains 15 residues. CDR1 is SGHRS and CDR2 is YFSETQ in the germline V gene. The V gene end was trimmed by 5 bases and the J gene end by 1 base; junction bases not matched to a gene: 6. CDR3 sequence reads: CASRTGFGSNQPQHF. The DNA for the CDR3 is TGCGCCAGCAGGACAGGGTTTGGGAGCAATCAGCCCCAGCATTTT.

The sample holds one count of this clone. The chain uses TRBV5-1 and TRBJ1-2, with 7 bases identical to TRBD1. CDR1 is SGHRS, CDR2 YFSETQ, per germline. J was trimmed by 9 bases and V by 4 bases; bases with no gene match: 6. This CDR3 spans 12 amino acids. The CDR3 here is CASSITGERYTF. The CDR3 bases are TGCGCCAGCAGCATAACAGGGGAACGCTACACCTTC.

The table lists this clone with a count of one. The rearrangement links TRBV6-5 to TRBJ2-2; D not resolved. This CDR3 spans 13 amino acids. Trimming stripped 0 bases from V and 4 bases from J, with 3 bases between. Germline assignment: CDR1 MNHEY and CDR2 SVGAGI. CDR3 DNA sequence: TGTGCCAGCAGTTACTCATTCACCGGGGAGCTGTTTTTT. Translated: CASSYSFTGELFF.

The chain carries TRBV29-1 and TRBJ2-7, with TRBD1 matching over 10 bases. With V trimmed by 0 bases and J by 3 bases, 11 bases remained unmatched. This CDR3 region has 17 residues. Looked up from germline, CDR1 is SQVTM and CDR2 is ANQGSEA. CDR3 region: CSVEDNRETGGSYEQYF. CDR3 nucleotide sequence: TGCAGCGTTGAAGATAATCGGGAGACAGGGGGCAGCTACGAGCAGTACTTC.

The chain has TRBV7-2 and TRBJ2-5, with 8 bases that match TRBD2. The CDR3 is 16 residues long. Trimming removed 4 bases from V and 2 bases from J; junction bases left unmatched: 9. The V gene's germline CDR1 is SGHTA and CDR2 FQGNSA. Here the CDR3 DNA reads TGTGCCAGCAGCTCCGGTGTAGCGGGGACTCAAGAGACCCAGTACTTC. Amino acids: CASSSGVAGTQETQYF.

The V and J genes are TRBV19 and TRBJ2-1; possibly TRBD1 for D (6 bases). Germline assignment: CDR1 LNHDA and CDR2 SQIVND (reference sequence). Trimming removed 5 bases from V and 8 bases from J, with 13 bases in between. This CDR3 comprises 13 residues. The CDR3 DNA follows: TGTGCCAGTAGTCCCCAGGGGAGCGATGAGCAGTTCTTC. Translated: CASSPQGSDEQFF.

The rearrangement links TRBV28 to TRBJ1-2; possible D gene TRBD1, 5 bases. CDR3 length: 16 residues. Trimming pared 5 bases from V and 7 bases from J, leaving 23 bases between. Germline assignment: CDR1 MDHEN and CDR2 SYDVKM. The CDR3 spells CASSAHGITGGAGYTF. The CDR3 DNA reads as TGTGCCAGCAGTGCCCACGGAATCACGGGCGGGGCTGGCTACACCTTC.